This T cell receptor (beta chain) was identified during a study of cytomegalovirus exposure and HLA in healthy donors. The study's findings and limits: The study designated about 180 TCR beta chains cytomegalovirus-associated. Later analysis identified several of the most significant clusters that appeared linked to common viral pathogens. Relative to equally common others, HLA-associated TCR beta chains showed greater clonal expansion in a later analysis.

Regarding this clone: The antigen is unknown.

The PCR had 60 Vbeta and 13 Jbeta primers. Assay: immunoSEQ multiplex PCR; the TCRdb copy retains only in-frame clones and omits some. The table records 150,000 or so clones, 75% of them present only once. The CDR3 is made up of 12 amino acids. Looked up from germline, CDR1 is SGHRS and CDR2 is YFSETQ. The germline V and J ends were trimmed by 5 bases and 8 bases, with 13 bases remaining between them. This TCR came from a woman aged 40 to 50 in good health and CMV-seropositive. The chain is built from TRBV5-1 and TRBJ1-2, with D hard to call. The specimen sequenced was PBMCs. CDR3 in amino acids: CASSLSEGGYTF. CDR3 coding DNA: TGCGCCAGCAGTCTTAGTGAGGGCGGCTACACCTTC. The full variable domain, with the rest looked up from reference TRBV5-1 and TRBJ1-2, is KAGVTQTPRYLIKTRGQQVTLSCSPISGHRSVSWYQQTPGQGLQFLFEYFSETQRNKGNFPGRFSGRQFSNSRSEMNVSTLELGDSALYLCASSLSEGGYTFGSGTRLTVV.